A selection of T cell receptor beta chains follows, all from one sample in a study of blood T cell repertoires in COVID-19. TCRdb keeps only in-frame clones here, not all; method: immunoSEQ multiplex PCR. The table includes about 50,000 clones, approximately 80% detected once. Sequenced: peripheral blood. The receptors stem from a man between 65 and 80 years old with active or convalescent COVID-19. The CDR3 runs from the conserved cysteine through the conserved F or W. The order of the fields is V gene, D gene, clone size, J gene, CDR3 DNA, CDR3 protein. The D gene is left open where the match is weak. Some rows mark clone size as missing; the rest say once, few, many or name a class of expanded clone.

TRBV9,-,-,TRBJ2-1,TGTGCCAGCAGCGCCACTAGGGAGCAGTTCTTC,CASSATREQFF
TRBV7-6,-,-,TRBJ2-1,TGTGCCAGCAGCTTGTTAGACGGGGGTGGCAATGAGCAGTTCTTC,CASSLLDGGGNEQFF
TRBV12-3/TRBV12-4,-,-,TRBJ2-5,TGTGCCAGCAGTTTAACGGTTCTCGGGGCCCAGTACTTC,CASSLTVLGAQYF
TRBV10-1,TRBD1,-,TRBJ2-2,TGCGCCAGCTTTTTCCCGACAGGGGTGACCGGGGAGCTGTTTTTT,CASFFPTGVTGELFF
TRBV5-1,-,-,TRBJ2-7,TGCGCCAGCAGCTTCCAACTCGAGGGATCCGAGCAGTACTTC,CASSFQLEGSEQYF
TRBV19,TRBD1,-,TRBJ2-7,TGTGCCAGTAGTACCCGACAGGGGGGGTACGAGCAGTACTTC,CASSTRQGGYEQYF
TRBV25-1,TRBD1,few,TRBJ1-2,TGTGCCAGCAGCCGCGGGGACAGTTTTTTAGCTAACTATGGCTACACCTTC,CASSRGDSFLANYGYTF
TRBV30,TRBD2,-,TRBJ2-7,TGTGCCTGGAGGGGGCTAGCGGGAGGGGTCTCCTACGAGCAGTACTTC,CAWRGLAGGVSYEQYF
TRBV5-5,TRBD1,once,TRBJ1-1,TGTGCCAGCAGCTTGGAGGGGGCAAGGACTGAAGCTTTCTTT,CASSLEGARTEAFF
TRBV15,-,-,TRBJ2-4,TGTGCCACCAGCAGAGATCTCGTAGGGAGATTAGCCAAAAACATTCAGTACTTC,CATSRDLVGRLAKNIQYF
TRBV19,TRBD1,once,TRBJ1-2,TGTGCCAGTAGTATTACAGGGGGCTACTATGGCTACACCTTC,CASSITGGYYGYTF
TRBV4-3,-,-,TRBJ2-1,TGCGCCAGCAGCCAAGATCGACTACCGTACAATGAGCAGTTCTTC,CASSQDRLPYNEQFF
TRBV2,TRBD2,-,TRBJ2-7,TGTGCCAGCAGTGCCCAGAGACTAGCGGGAGGGTACGAGCAGTACTTC,CASSAQRLAGGYEQYF
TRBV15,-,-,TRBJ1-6,TGTGCCACCAGCAGAGAAGACAGCCATTCACCCCTCCACTTT,CATSREDSHSPLHF
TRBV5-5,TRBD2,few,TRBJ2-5,TGTGCCAGCAGCTCTGGACTAGTCCAAGAGACCCAGTACTTC,CASSSGLVQETQYF
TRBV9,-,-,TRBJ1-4,TGTGCCAGCAGCGCAGGGCAGGGGACTAATGAAAAACTGTTTTTT,CASSAGQGTNEKLFF
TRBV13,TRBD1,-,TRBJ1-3,TGTGCCAGCAGCCCCGACAGGGTACGGAACACCATATATTTT,CASSPDRVRNTIYF
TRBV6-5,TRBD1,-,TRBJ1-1,TGTGCCAGCAGAGGGACAGAAACCCTGAACACTGAAGCTTTCTTT,CASRGTETLNTEAFF
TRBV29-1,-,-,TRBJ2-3,TGCAGCGCTCGTTCGACAGATACGCAGTATTTT,CSARSTDTQYF
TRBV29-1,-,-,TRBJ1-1,TGCAGCCATACCGTAAGGAGGGGCGTGATCACTGAAGCTTTCTTT,CSHTVRRGVITEAFF
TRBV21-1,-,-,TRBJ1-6,TGTGCCAGCAGCAAAAGGCGCGGGGGGAAGAGCTCCTATAATTCACCCCTCCACTTT,CASSKRRGGKSSYNSPLHF
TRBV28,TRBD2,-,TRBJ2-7,TGTGCCAGCATCCCAAGCGGGAGGGCCTACGAGCAGTACTTC,CASIPSGRAYEQYF
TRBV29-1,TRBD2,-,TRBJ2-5,TGCAGCCTGGGACTAGCGGGAGGTGTAGAGACCCAGTACTTC,CSLGLAGGVETQYF
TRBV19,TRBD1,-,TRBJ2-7,TGTGCCAGCCGGACAGGGGCTTACGAGCAGTACTTC,CASRTGAYEQYF
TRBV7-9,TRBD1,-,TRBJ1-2,TGTGCCAGCAGCCCACGACAGGGGTTCTATGGCTACACCTTC,CASSPRQGFYGYTF
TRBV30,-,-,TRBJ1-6,TGTGCCTGGAGTTTTGACAAGTATTCACCCCTCCACTTT,CAWSFDKYSPLHF
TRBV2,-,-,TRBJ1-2,TGTGCCAGCAGTGGGCCCTCGCATCCCGAAGACTATGGCTACACCTTC,CASSGPSHPEDYGYTF
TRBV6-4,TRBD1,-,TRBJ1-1,TGTGCCAGCAGTGACTCGGACAGGGGCACTGAAGCTTTCTTT,CASSDSDRGTEAFF
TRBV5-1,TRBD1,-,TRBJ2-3,TGCGCCAGCAGACCCGGACAGGGGGCTGCAGATACGCAGTATTTT,CASRPGQGAADTQYF
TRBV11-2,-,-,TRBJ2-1,TGTGCCAGCAGCCCCATGGGGGGATACAATGAGCAGTTCTTC,CASSPMGGYNEQFF
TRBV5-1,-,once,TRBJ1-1,TGCGCCAGCAGCTTTAGCCAGGGGAACTCAAGGACTGAAGCTTTCTTT,CASSFSQGNSRTEAFF
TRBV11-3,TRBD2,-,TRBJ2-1,TGTGCCAGCAGATACCGGACTAGCGGGCTTAACAATGAGCAGTTCTTC,CASRYRTSGLNNEQFF
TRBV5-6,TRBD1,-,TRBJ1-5,TGTGCCAGCAGCCATTCCGGGACAGGGATGAATCAGCCCCAGCATTTT,CASSHSGTGMNQPQHF
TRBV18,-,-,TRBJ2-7,TGTGCCAGCTCACCTGCCAGGGCCATCGACTACGAGCAGTACTTC,CASSPARAIDYEQYF
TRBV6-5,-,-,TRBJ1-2,TGTGCCAGCAGTCGGCCAGTTGGTGCGGGAGGCTACACCTTC,CASSRPVGAGGYTF
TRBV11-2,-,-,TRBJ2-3,TGTGCCAGCAGCTTAGAGCCGGGATACACAGATATGCAGTATTTT,CASSLEPGYTDMQYF
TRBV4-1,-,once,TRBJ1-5,TGCGCCAGCAGCCAAGATGGGGGCAGTAGACAGCCCCAGCATTTT,CASSQDGGSRQPQHF
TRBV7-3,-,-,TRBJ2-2,TGTGCCAGCAGCCTAGTTACCGGGGAGCTGTTTTTT,CASSLVTGELFF
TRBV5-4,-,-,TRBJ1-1,TGTGCCAGCAGCTTGGAGCGGAAGAACACTGAAGCTTTCTTT,CASSLERKNTEAFF
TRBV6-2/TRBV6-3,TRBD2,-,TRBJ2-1,TGTGCCAGCAGTTACGCTAGCGGGGGCGTGGAGCAGTTCTTC,CASSYASGGVEQFF
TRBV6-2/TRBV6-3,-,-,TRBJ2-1,TGTGCCAGCAGTTCGCTCCATACATACAATGAGCAGTTCTTC,CASSSLHTYNEQFF
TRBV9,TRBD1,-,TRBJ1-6,TGTGCCAGCAGCGTCCTTGGACAGGAGGGTTCACCCCTCCACTTT,CASSVLGQEGSPLHF